What follows is one T cell receptor beta chain and its context. The data derive from a study of control samples from healthy donors and cancer patients. This CDR3 has 15 residues. V was pared by 1 base and J by 7 bases, with 11 bases between. The germline V gene has CDR1 SNHLY and CDR2 FYNNEI. Some clones are missing from TCRdb's copy, which holds only in-frame ones; the method was immunoSEQ multiplex PCR. The repertoire holds 35,000 to 45,000 clones, with approximately 90% as singletons. Source material: PBMCs. This TCR was sampled from a woman aged 40 to 50 with head and neck cancer. V gene TRBV2 combines with J gene TRBJ1-6; D is unclear. The CDR3 spells CASSEETNDNSPLHF. In DNA, the CDR3 is TGTGCCAGCAGTGAAGAAACGAATGACAATTCACCCCTCCACTTT.